This TCR beta chain was found in a study of early T cells in non-severe SARS-CoV-2 infection. Study at large: Sequencing was performed on bulk RNA from unsorted whole blood, leaving chains unpaired.

This clonotype has a count of ten or more. V dropped 1 base and J dropped 5 bases, with 3 bases sitting between them. The CDR3 has 12 amino acids. Germline V CDR1 and CDR2: SEHNR, FQNEAQ (reference sequence). From the 5' RACE reads, TCRdb called clonotypes with MiXCR, one entry per CDR3 protein. Of fewer than 100,000 distinct CDR3 sequences listed, roughly 13% are singletons. The TCR was taken from an adult who was a healthcare worker with PCR-confirmed SARS-CoV-2 infection or an uninfected control (not recorded which). This chain uses TRBV7-9 with TRBJ1-5; D ambiguous. Material for sequencing was whole blood. This CDR3 is CASSLDYQPQHF. DNA of the CDR3: TGTGCCAGCAGCTTAGATTATCAGCCCCAGCATTTT. The full variable domain, in which reference TRBV7-9 and TRBJ1-5 provide the parts outside the CDR3, is DTGVSQNPRHKITKRGQNVTFRCDPISEHNRLYWYRQTLGQGPEFLTYFQNEAQLEKSRLLSDRFSAERPKGSFSTLEIQRTEQGDSAMYLCASSLDYQPQHFGDGTRLSIL.